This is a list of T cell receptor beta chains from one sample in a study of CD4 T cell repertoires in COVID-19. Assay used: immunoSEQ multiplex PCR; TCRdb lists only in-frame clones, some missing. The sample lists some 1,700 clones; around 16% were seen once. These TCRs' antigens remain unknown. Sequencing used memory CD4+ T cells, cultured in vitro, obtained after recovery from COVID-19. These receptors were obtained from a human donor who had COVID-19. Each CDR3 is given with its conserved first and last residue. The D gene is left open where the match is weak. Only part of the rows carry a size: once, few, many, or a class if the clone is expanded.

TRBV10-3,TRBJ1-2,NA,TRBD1,TGTGCCGCCAGGACAGGGATACAGAGGGCGTATGGCTACACCTTC,CAARTGIQRAYGYTF
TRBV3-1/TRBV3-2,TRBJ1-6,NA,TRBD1,TGTGCCAGCAGCCTGGGACAGGGGCGGTCACCCCTCCACTTT,CASSLGQGRSPLHF
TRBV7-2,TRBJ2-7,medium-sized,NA,TGTGCCAGCAGCCCGGGTGGTAGTCAGGGCGAGCAGTACTTC,CASSPGGSQGEQYF
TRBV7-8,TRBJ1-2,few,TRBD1,TGTGCCAGCAGCAACCGACAGGGGGGATTACGCGGCTACACCTTC,CASSNRQGGLRGYTF
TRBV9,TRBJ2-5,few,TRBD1,TGTGCCAGCAGCCCCCGGGACAGGGGACCAGAGACCCAGTACTTC,CASSPRDRGPETQYF
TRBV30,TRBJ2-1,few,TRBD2,TGTGCCTGGAGGAGCGGGATTGGGCAGTTCTTC,CAWRSGIGQFF
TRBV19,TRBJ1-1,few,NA,TGTGCCAGTTCGACGGGGCCTGAAGCTTTCTTT,CASSTGPEAFF
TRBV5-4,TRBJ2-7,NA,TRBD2,TGTGCCAGCAGCCTAGCGGGAGGTAGATCCCGCGAGCAGTACTTC,CASSLAGGRSREQYF
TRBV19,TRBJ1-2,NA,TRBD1,TGTGCCAGTACGAGTAGACCCGGGACAGTCAACGGCTACACCTTC,CASTSRPGTVNGYTF
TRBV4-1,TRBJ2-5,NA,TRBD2,TGCGCCAGCAGTCCACGGGAGCGGGGGGGCGGAGAGACCCAGTACTTC,CASSPRERGGGETQYF